This T cell receptor (beta chain) was identified during a study of cytomegalovirus exposure and HLA in healthy donors. V was shortened by 1 base and J by 1 base, with 5 bases between the two germline ends. Germline values: CDR1 SGHRS, CDR2 YFSETQ. The CDR3 loop spans 13 amino acids. TCRdb's table, derived via immunoSEQ multiplex PCR, lists solely in-frame clones and lacks some. This table holds some 48,000 clones, approximately 93% found once. The chain links TRBV5-1 to TRBJ1-1; D uncertain. The sequencing input was PBMCs. The sequence came from a woman between 18 and 29 years old in good health and CMV-seropositive. CDR3 DNA sequence: TGCGCCAGCAGCTTGTTACAGAACACTGAAGCTTTCTTT. It yields the protein CASSLLQNTEAFF.